Listed below are T cell receptor beta chains from one sample, sequenced in a study of T-cell reconstitution after alpha-beta-depleted transplantation in children. MiXCR, run by TCRdb on the PCR reads, gives a single entry per CDR3 protein. The sample carries about 580,000 distinct CDR3 sequences, approximately 22% recorded once. Source: PBMCs, mostly from graft donor cells, taken 360 days after TCRalphabeta/CD19-depleted stem cell transplant. The receptors come from a boy younger than two who had a stem cell transplant for acute myeloid leukemia, so the T cells may come from the graft donor. CDR3s include the opening cysteine and the closing phenylalanine or tryptophan. Fields, in order: D gene, V gene, J gene, clone size, CDR3 protein, CDR3 DNA. D genes are given only for firm matches. Not all rows give a size; the values are once, few, many and, for expanded clones, a class.

D: .; V: TRBV20-1; J: TRBJ1-5; size: few; CDR3: CSARVGGTNQPQHF; DNA: TGCAGTGCTAGAGTGGGCGGAACCAATCAGCCCCAGCATTTT
D: .; V: TRBV2; J: TRBJ2-3; size: .; CDR3: CASSIRGSADTQYF; DNA: TGTGCCAGCAGTATTCGGGGCTCGGCAGATACGCAGTATTTT
D: .; V: TRBV20-1; J: TRBJ2-1; size: few; CDR3: CSAREGGGAGYNEQFF; DNA: TGCAGTGCTAGGGAGGGAGGGGGCGCGGGCTACAATGAGCAGTTCTTC
D: .; V: TRBV10-3; J: TRBJ2-5; size: .; CDR3: CAISEIGGQGFQETQYF; DNA: TGTGCCATCAGTGAGATTGGAGGCCAGGGGTTCCAAGAGACCCAGTACTTC
D: TRBD1; V: TRBV25-1; J: TRBJ1-1; size: .; CDR3: CASSELGQGARHTEAFF; DNA: TGTGCCAGCAGTGAACTGGGACAGGGGGCGCGTCACACTGAAGCTTTCTTT
D: .; V: TRBV4-1; J: TRBJ1-1; size: few; CDR3: CASSQAGRAEAFF; DNA: TGCGCCAGCAGCCAAGCGGGTCGGGCCGAGGCTTTCTTT
D: TRBD1; V: TRBV5-1; J: TRBJ1-1; size: many; CDR3: CASMRQGDMNTEAFF; DNA: TGCGCCAGCATGCGGCAGGGGGACATGAACACTGAAGCTTTCTTT
D: .; V: TRBV6-5; J: TRBJ2-7; size: many; CDR3: CASSYGPRGADHEQYF; DNA: TGTGCCAGCAGTTACGGACCTCGGGGGGCCGACCACGAGCAGTACTTC
D: .; V: TRBV9; J: TRBJ2-3; size: many; CDR3: CASSPRGLPTDTQYF; DNA: TGTGCCAGCAGCCCCCGGGGATTACCCACAGATACGCAGTATTTT
D: .; V: TRBV5-4; J: TRBJ2-1; size: few; CDR3: CASSLQGRTNNEQFF; DNA: TGTGCCAGCAGCTTACAGGGCAGGACCAACAATGAGCAGTTCTTC
D: .; V: TRBV29-1; J: TRBJ2-3; size: many; CDR3: CSGDRRGTQYF; DNA: TGCAGCGGCGACAGGCGGGGGACGCAGTATTTT
D: .; V: TRBV29-1; J: TRBJ2-3; size: many; CDR3: CSGVPRGTDTQYF; DNA: TGCAGCGGTGTCCCCCGGGGCACAGATACGCAGTATTTT
D: TRBD1; V: TRBV20-1; J: TRBJ1-3; size: .; CDR3: CSARQGEAGNTIYF; DNA: TGCAGTGCCAGACAGGGAGAGGCTGGAAACACCATATATTTT
D: .; V: TRBV29-1; J: TRBJ1-1; size: many; CDR3: CSVGTPMNTEAFF; DNA: TGCAGCGTTGGGACACCAATGAACACTGAAGCTTTCTTT
D: TRBD1; V: TRBV4-3; J: TRBJ2-7; size: few; CDR3: CASSPDRYYEQYF; DNA: TGCGCCAGCAGCCCGGACAGGTACTACGAGCAGTACTTC
D: .; V: TRBV13; J: TRBJ2-1; size: once; CDR3: CASSSPHRAYNEQFF; DNA: TGTGCCAGCAGCTCCCCTCACCGAGCGTACAATGAGCAGTTCTTC
D: .; V: TRBV6-6; J: TRBJ2-7; size: many; CDR3: CASKGPLEQYF; DNA: TGTGCCAGCAAGGGGCCTCTCGAGCAGTACTTC
D: .; V: TRBV6-1; J: TRBJ1-1; size: few; CDR3: CASSVRGPPRAEAFF; DNA: TGTGCCAGCAGTGTCCGGGGACCCCCAAGAGCTGAAGCTTTCTTT
D: .; V: TRBV7-2; J: TRBJ2-5; size: few; CDR3: CASSLTPGGETQYF; DNA: TGTGCCAGCAGCTTAACCCCAGGGGGGGAGACCCAGTACTTC
D: TRBD1; V: TRBV2; J: TRBJ2-7; size: once; CDR3: CAGGTGSSYEQYF; DNA: TGTGCCGGAGGGACAGGGTCGTCCTACGAGCAGTACTTC
D: TRBD1; V: TRBV7-2; J: TRBJ2-1; size: .; CDR3: CASSGPGQGLNEQFF; DNA: TGTGCCAGCAGCGGACCGGGACAGGGGCTCAATGAGCAGTTCTTC
D: TRBD1; V: TRBV20-1; J: TRBJ2-7; size: few; CDR3: CSARDSKGDRVYEQYF; DNA: TGCAGTGCTAGAGACTCCAAGGGGGACAGGGTCTACGAGCAGTACTTC
D: .; V: TRBV29-1; J: TRBJ2-1; size: few; CDR3: CSVVTALYNEQFF; DNA: TGCAGCGTTGTAACAGCTCTCTACAATGAGCAGTTCTTC
D: .; V: TRBV12-3/TRBV12-4; J: TRBJ1-3; size: once; CDR3: CASSLLGGRVEGNTIYF; DNA: TGTGCCAGCAGTCTTTTGGGCGGCAGGGTGGAGGGAAACACCATATATTTT
D: .; V: TRBV7-2; J: TRBJ1-4; size: .; CDR3: CASSLIARALGEKLFF; DNA: TGTGCCAGCAGCTTAATTGCGAGGGCCCTAGGTGAAAAACTGTTTTTT
D: TRBD1; V: TRBV10-3; J: TRBJ2-3; size: few; CDR3: CAILGTGNTDTQYF; DNA: TGTGCCATCCTGGGGACAGGGAACACAGATACGCAGTATTTT
D: .; V: TRBV24-1; J: TRBJ2-4; size: many; CDR3: CATIGRLANIQYF; DNA: TGTGCCACCATCGGGAGATTGGCAAACATTCAGTACTTC
D: TRBD2; V: TRBV10-3; J: TRBJ2-1; size: few; CDR3: CAISLSGGDNEQFF; DNA: TGTGCCATCAGTCTTAGCGGGGGGGACAATGAGCAGTTCTTC
D: .; V: TRBV7-2; J: TRBJ2-3; size: many; CDR3: CASSWHTGTPPDTQYF; DNA: TGTGCCAGCAGCTGGCACACCGGGACTCCTCCAGATACGCAGTATTTT
D: TRBD1; V: TRBV29-1; J: TRBJ2-5; size: many; CDR3: CSVETGGLGKTQYF; DNA: TGCAGCGTTGAAACAGGGGGCTTAGGGAAGACCCAGTACTTC
D: TRBD1; V: TRBV20-1; J: TRBJ1-2; size: many; CDR3: CSARDQGTGFGYTF; DNA: TGCAGTGCTAGAGATCAAGGGACAGGGTTTGGCTACACCTTC
D: .; V: TRBV5-1; J: TRBJ2-5; size: .; CDR3: CASRERDRAQETQYF; DNA: TGCGCCAGCAGAGAGCGGGACAGAGCCCAAGAGACCCAGTACTTC
D: .; V: TRBV6-1; J: TRBJ2-3; size: few; CDR3: CASSRLPDRDTQYF; DNA: TGTGCCAGCAGCCGACTCCCCGACAGGGATACGCAGTATTTT
D: .; V: TRBV6-1; J: TRBJ2-1; size: .; CDR3: CASSEDEVSSYNEQFF; DNA: TGTGCCAGCAGTGAAGATGAGGTGAGCTCCTACAATGAGCAGTTCTTC
D: .; V: TRBV7-9; J: TRBJ2-7; size: .; CDR3: CASSLEALWYF; DNA: TGTGCCAGCAGCTTAGAGGCTCTTTGGTACTTC
D: .; V: TRBV6-1; J: TRBJ1-4; size: .; CDR3: CASTTREGNEKLFF; DNA: TGTGCCAGCACCACCAGGGAGGGTAATGAAAAACTGTTTTTT
D: TRBD1; V: TRBV12-3/TRBV12-4; J: TRBJ1-5; size: .; CDR3: CASSFDRVGQPQHF; DNA: TGTGCCAGCAGTTTTGACAGGGTGGGGCAGCCCCAGCATTTT
D: .; V: TRBV29-1; J: TRBJ2-4; size: many; CDR3: CSVEAGVKNIQYF; DNA: TGCAGCGTAGAAGCGGGTGTTAAAAACATTCAGTACTTC
D: .; V: TRBV10-3; J: TRBJ2-5; size: many; CDR3: CAISDRVGDQETQYF; DNA: TGTGCCATCAGTGATCGGGTAGGGGATCAAGAGACCCAGTACTTC
D: TRBD1; V: TRBV7-9; J: TRBJ2-7; size: many; CDR3: CASSLSGQGSGQYF; DNA: TGTGCCAGCAGCCTGTCGGGACAGGGATCTGGGCAGTACTTC
D: .; V: TRBV27; J: TRBJ2-1; size: .; CDR3: CASSTTGGPYNEQFF; DNA: TGTGCCAGCAGTACCACCGGGGGGCCCTACAATGAGCAGTTCTTC